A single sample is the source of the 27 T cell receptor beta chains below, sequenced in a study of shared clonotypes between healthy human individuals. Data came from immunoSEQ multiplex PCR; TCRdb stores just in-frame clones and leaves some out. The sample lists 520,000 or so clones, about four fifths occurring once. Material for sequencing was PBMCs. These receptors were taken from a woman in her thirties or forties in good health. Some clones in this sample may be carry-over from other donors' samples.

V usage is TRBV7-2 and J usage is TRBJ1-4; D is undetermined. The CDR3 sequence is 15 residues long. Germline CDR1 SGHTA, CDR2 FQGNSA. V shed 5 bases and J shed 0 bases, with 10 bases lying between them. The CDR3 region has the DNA TGTGCCAGCAGCCCCTGGGATGCAACTAATGAAAAACTGTTTTTT. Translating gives CASSPWDATNEKLFF.

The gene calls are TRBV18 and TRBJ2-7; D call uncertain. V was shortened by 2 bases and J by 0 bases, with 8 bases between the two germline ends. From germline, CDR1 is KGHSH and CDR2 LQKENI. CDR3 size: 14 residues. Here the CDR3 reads CASSPAWDSYEQYF. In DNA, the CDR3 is TGTGCCAGCTCACCAGCTTGGGACTCCTACGAGCAGTACTTC.

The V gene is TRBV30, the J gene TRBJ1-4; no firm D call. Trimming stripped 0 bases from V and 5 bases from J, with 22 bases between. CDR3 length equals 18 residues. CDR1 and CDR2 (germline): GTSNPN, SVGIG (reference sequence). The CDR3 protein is CAWSVGESIGSWNEKLFF. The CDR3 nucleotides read TGTGCCTGGAGTGTAGGAGAAAGTATTGGCAGCTGGAATGAAAAACTGTTTTTT.

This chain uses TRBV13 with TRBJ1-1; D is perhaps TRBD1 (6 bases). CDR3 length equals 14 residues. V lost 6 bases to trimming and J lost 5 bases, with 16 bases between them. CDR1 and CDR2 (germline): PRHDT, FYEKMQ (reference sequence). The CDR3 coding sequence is TGTGCCAGCAGTTCGGGGGGGCGCATGACTGAAGCTTTCTTT. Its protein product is CASSSGGRMTEAFF.

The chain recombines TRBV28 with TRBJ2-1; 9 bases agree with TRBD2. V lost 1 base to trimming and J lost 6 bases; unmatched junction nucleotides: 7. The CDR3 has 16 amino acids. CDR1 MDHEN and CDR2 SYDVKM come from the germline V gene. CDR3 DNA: TGTGCCAGCAGTTTATACCTAGCGGGGCCGGGCAATGAGCAGTTCTTC. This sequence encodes CASSLYLAGPGNEQFF. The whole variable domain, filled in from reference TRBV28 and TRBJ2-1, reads DVKVTQSSRYLVKRTGEKVFLECVQDMDHENMFWYRQDPGLGLRLIYFSYDVKMKEKGDIPEGYSVSREKKERFSLILESASTNQTSMYLCASSLYLAGPGNEQFFGPGTRLTVL.

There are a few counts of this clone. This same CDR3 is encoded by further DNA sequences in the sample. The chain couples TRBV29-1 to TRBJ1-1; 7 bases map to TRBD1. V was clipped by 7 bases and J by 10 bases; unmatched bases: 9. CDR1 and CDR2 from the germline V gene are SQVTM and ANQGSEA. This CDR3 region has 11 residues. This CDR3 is CSAETGSVAFF. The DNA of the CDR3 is TGCAGCGCAGAGACAGGGTCGGTAGCTTTCTTT.

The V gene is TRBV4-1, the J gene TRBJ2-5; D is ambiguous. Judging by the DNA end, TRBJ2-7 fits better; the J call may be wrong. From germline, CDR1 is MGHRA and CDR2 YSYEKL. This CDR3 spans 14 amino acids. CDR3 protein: CASSQPTSSYEQYF. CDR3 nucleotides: TGCGCCAGCAGCCAACCCACAAGCTCCTACGAGCAGTACTTC.

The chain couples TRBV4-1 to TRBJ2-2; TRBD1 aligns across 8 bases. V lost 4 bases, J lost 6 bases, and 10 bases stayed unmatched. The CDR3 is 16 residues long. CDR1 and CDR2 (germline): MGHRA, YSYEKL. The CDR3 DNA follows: TGCGCCAGCAGCCGTTTGATGGACAGGGAATCCGGGGAGCTGTTTTTT. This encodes CASSRLMDRESGELFF.

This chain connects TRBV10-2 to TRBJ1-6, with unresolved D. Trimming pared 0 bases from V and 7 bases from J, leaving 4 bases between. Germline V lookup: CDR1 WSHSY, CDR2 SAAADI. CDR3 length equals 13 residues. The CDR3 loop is CASSESQNSPLHF. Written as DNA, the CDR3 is TGCGCCAGCAGTGAGTCCCAGAATTCACCCCTCCACTTT.

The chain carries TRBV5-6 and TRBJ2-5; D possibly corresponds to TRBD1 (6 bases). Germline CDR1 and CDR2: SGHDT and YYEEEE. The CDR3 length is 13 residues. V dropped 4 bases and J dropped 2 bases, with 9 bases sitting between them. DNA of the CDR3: TGTGCCAGCAGCAAGGACAGTCAAGAGACCCAGTACTTC. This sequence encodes CASSKDSQETQYF.

The DNA of the CDR3 is TGTGCCAGCAGCCCGAGCAGGGTACACAGCTCGAGCGGCTACACCTTC. Translating it yields CASSPSRVHSSSGYTF. This chain uses TRBV7-8 with TRBJ1-2; possibly TRBD1 for D (5 bases). V lost 5 bases and J lost 8, with 24 bases in between. This CDR3 has 16 amino acids. Germline lookup yields CDR1 SGHVS and CDR2 FQNEAQ.

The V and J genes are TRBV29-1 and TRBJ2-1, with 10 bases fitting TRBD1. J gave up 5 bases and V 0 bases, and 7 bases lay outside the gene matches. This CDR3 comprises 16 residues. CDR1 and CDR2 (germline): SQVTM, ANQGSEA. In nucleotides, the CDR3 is TGCAGCGTTGAAGATAGGGACAGGGGATGGGACAATGAGCAGTTCTTC. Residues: CSVEDRDRGWDNEQFF.

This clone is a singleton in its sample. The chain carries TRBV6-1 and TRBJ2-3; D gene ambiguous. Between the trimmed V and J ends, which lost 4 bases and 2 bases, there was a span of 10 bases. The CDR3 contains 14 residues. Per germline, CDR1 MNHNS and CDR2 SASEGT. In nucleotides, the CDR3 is TGTGCCAGCAGTGCCCAGGTATTCACAGATACGCAGTATTTT. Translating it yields CASSAQVFTDTQYF.

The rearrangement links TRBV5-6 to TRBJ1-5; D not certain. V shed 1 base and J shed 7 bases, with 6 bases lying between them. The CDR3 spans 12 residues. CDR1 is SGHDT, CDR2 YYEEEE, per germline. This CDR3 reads CASSLFGQPQHF. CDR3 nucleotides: TGTGCCAGCAGCTTGTTCGGGCAGCCCCAGCATTTT. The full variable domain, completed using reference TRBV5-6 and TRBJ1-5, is DAGVTQSPTHLIKTRGQQVTLRCSPKSGHDTVSWYQQALGQGPQFIFQYYEEEERQRGNFPDRFSGHQFPNYSSELNVNALLLGDSALYLCASSLFGQPQHFGDGTRLSIL.

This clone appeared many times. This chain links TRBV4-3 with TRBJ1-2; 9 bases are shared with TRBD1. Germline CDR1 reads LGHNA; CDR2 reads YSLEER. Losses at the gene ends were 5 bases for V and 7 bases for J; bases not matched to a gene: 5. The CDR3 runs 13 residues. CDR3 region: CASSGGQGLGYTF. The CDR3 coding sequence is TGCGCCAGCAGCGGGGGACAGGGTCTTGGCTACACCTTC.

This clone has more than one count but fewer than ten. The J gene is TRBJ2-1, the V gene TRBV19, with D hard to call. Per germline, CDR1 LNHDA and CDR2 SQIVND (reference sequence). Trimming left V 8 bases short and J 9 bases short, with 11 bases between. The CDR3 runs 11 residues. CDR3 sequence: CASSKGLEQFF. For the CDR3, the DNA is TGTGCCAGTTCAAAGGGTCTTGAGCAGTTCTTC.

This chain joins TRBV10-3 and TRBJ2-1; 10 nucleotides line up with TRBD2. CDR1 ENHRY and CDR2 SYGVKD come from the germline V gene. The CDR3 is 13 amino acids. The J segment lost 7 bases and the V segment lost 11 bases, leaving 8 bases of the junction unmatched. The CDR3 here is CASKREGLNEQFF. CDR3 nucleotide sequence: TGTGCCTCCAAGCGGGAGGGCCTGAATGAGCAGTTCTTC.

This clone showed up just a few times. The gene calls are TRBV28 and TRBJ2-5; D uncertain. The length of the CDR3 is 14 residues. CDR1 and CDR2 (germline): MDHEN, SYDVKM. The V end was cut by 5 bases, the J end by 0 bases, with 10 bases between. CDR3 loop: CASSDILYQETQYF. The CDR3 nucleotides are TGTGCCAGCAGTGATATCCTTTACCAAGAGACCCAGTACTTC.

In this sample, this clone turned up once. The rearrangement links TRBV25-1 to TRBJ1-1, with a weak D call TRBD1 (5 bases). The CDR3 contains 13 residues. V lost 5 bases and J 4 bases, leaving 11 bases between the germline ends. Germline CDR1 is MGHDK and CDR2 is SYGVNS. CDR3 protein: CASSKQGGTEAFF. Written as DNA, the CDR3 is TGTGCCAGCAGTAAGCAGGGTGGCACTGAAGCTTTCTTT.

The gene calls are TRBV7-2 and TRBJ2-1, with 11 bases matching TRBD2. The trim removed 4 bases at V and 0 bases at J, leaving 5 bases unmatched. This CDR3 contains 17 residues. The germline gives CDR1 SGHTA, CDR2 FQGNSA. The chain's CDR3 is CASSSHGTSGSYNEQFF. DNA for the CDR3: TGTGCCAGCAGCTCACACGGGACTAGCGGCTCCTACAATGAGCAGTTCTTC.

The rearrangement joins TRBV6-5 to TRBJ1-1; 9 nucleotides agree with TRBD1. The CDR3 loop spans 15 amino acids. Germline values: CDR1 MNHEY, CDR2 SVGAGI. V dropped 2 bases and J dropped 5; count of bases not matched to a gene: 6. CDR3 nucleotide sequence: TGTGCCAGCAGTTACCAGACAGGGGGAAGGACTGAAGCTTTCTTT. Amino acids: CASSYQTGGRTEAFF.

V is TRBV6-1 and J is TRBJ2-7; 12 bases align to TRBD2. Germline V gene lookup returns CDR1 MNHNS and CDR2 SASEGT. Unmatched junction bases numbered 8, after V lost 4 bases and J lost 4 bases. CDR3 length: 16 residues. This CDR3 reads CASSARLAGVIYEQYF. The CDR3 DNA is TGTGCCAGCAGTGCCAGACTAGCGGGAGTAATATACGAGCAGTACTTC.

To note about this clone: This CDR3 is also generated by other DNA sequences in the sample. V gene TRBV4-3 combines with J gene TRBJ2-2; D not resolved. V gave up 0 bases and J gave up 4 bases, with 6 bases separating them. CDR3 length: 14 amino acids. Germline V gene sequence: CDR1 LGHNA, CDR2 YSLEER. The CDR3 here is CASSQDVGTGELFF. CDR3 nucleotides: TGCGCCAGCAGCCAAGATGTCGGCACCGGGGAGCTGTTTTTT.

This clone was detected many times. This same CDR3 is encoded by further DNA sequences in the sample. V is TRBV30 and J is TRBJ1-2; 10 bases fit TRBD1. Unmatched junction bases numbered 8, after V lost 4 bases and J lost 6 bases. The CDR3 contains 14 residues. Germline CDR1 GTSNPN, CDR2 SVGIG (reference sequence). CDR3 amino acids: CAWILQTGGDGYTF. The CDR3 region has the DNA TGTGCCTGGATCCTACAGACAGGGGGCGATGGCTACACCTTC.

The CDR3 sequence: CASSVVPGGAYEQYF. The CDR3 DNA sequence: TGTGCCAGCAGCGTAGTTCCGGGAGGGGCCTACGAGCAGTACTTC. The chain joins TRBV9 to TRBJ2-7; 8 bases agree with TRBD2. The CDR3 consists of 15 residues. The J segment lost 2 bases and the V segment lost 0 bases, leaving 4 bases of the junction unmatched. Germline V gene data show CDR1 as SGDLS and CDR2 as YYNGEE.

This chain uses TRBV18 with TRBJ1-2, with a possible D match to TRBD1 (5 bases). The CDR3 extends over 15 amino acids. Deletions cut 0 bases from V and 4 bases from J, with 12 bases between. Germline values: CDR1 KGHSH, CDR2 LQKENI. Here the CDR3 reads CASSPPGTDIYGYTF. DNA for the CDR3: TGTGCCAGCTCACCACCCGGGACGGACATCTATGGCTACACCTTC. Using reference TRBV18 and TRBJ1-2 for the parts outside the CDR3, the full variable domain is NAGVMQNPRHLVRRRGQEARLRCSPMKGHSHVYWYRQLPEEGLKFMVYLQKENIIDESGMPKERFSAEFPKEGPSILRIQQVVRGDSAAYFCASSPPGTDIYGYTFGSGTRLTVV.

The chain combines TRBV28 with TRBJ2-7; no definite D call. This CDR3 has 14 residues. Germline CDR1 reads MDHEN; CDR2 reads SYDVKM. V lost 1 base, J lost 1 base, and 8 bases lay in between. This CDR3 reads CASSLFPESYEQYF. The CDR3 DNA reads TGTGCCAGCAGTTTATTCCCCGAATCCTACGAGCAGTACTTC.